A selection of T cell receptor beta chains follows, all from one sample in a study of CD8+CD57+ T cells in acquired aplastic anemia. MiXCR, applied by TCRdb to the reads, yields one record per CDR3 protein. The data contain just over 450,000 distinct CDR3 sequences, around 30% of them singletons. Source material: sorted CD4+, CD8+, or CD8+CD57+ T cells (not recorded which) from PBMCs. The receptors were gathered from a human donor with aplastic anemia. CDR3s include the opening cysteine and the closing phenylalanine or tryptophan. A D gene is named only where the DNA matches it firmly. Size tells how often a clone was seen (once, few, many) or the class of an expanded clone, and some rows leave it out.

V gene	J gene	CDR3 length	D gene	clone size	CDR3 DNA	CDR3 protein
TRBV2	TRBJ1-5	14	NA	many	TGTGCCAGCAATGGACGGGAAACTAATCAGCCCCAGCATTTT	CASNGRETNQPQHF
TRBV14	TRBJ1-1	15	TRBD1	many	TGTGCCAGCAGCCTTCGGACAGGGCTGAGCACTGAAGCTTTCTTT	CASSLRTGLSTEAFF
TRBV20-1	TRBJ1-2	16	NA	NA	TGCAGTGCTATGGGCCCTGTCGCTCAGCGACGGAAAGGCTACACCTTC	CSAMGPVAQRRKGYTF
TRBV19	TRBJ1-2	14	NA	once	TGTGCCAGTAGTATTACCGGGGCGTTCTTAGGCTACACCTTC	CASSITGAFLGYTF
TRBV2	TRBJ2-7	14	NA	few	TGTGCCAGCAGTTCACTTCAGGGTTCCTACGAGCAGTACTTC	CASSSLQGSYEQYF
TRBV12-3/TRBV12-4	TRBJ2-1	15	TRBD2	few	TGTGCCAGCATCCGGACTAGCGGGGGGAGGAATGAGCAGTTCTTC	CASIRTSGGRNEQFF
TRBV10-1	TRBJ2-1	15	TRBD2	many	TGCGCCAGCAGTGATCTAGCGGGAGGGCCCAATGAGCAGTTCTTC	CASSDLAGGPNEQFF
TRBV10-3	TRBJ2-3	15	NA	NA	TGTGCCGGAACCAGGGGACCAGCGGGCACAGATACGCAGTATTTT	CAGTRGPAGTDTQYF
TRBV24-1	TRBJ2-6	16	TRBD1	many	TGTGCCACCAGTGACCGGACAGGGTTTGGGGCCAACGTCCTGACTTTC	CATSDRTGFGANVLTF
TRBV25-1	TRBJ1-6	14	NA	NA	TGTGCCAGCAGTTTTACCGGGGATGATTCACCCCTCCACTTT	CASSFTGDDSPLHF
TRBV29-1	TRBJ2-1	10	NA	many	TGCAGCGGGGGTGGGAATGAGCAGTTCTTC	CSGGGNEQFF
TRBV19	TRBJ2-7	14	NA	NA	TGTGGCAGTAGTGCTACAGGGAGCTCCTACGAGCAGTACTTC	CGSSATGSSYEQYF
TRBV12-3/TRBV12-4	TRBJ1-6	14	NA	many	TGTGCCAGCAGTCGGGACGACCGGGGTTCACCCCTCCACTTT	CASSRDDRGSPLHF
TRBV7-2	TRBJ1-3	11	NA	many	TGTGCCAGCAGCTTAGAGTACACCATATATTTT	CASSLEYTIYF
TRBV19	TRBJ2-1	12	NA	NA	TGTGCCAGTAGTATGGATTGGGGTGCGCAGTTCTTC	CASSMDWGAQFF